The following is a T cell receptor (beta chain) sequence with its context. This clonotype was detected many times. Its target antigen remains unknown. Base qualities are not at hand, and no much larger clone is one base apart. This sample stems from a study of T cell repertoires in cytomegalovirus infection (dated by TCRdb to between 2018 and 2021). Broadly, across the study: Donor HLA type was relevant to the analysis, as public TCR beta signatures indicated carriage of CMV infection together with the matching HLA type.

Broader findings and caveats from the paper: The ex vivo response was dominated by HLA-C-restricted CMV-specific TCR beta clonotypes, which also provided the single most frequent clonotype in two of eight donors. Carriers of CMV infection plus the relevant HLA type were discriminated by the cumulative frequency of public TCR beta family members in the study cohort and in an independent approximately 340-donor cohort.

TCRdb shows the sequencer as Illumina HiSeq 1500. Through fastp at Q25 and MiXCR, TCRdb rebuilt clones from the public reads, retaining in-frame beta chains. Records with the same CDR3 protein are collapsed into one entry carrying the most frequent genes and DNA. Within this sample are more than 200,000 distinct CDR3 sequences, with 9.1% of them counted one time only. In total, the top ten clones hold around 15% of the sample. Between the V and J ends, shortened by 5 bases and 5 bases respectively, the junction contains 18 bases. Spanning cysteine to phenylalanine, the CDR3 consists of 15 amino acids. The only DNA kept is the CDR3, 45 bases in frame from the first base. The CDR1 and CDR2 encoded by the germline V gene are SGHTA and FQGNSA.

The TCR sequence derives from a human donor in good health (CMV status not recorded). Some clones in this sample may be carry-over from other donors' samples. Sequencing was carried out using PBMCs. The chain links TRBV7-2 with TRBJ2-5; confidence is insufficient to name the D gene. At the DNA level, the sequence is TGTGCCAGCAGCAACTCCCCTCCCCCGTCGGAGACCCAGTACTTC. Protein translation: CASSNSPPPSETQYF. With all but the CDR3 taken from the reference TRBV7-2 and TRBJ2-5 genes, the full variable domain is: GAGVSQSPSNKVTEKGKDVELRCDPISGHTALYWYRQSLGQGLEFLIYFQGNSAPDKSGLPSDRFSAERTGGSVSTLTIQRTQQEDSAVYLCASSNSPPPSETQYFGPGTRLLVL.